A single sample is the source of the 8 T cell receptor beta chains below, sequenced in a study of T cell repertoires in cytomegalovirus infection. Using its own MiXCR run on the reads, TCRdb lists one record per CDR3 protein. Of over 450,000 distinct CDR3 sequences in the sample, about 11% are singletons; the top ten hold about 9.4%. The sample taken for sequencing was PBMCs. These receptors were taken from a human donor in good health (CMV status not recorded). Some clones in this sample may be carry-over from other donors' samples.

There are many counts of this clonotype. V and J are TRBV2 and TRBJ2-2; tentatively, D is TRBD1 or TRBD2 (5 bases each). Germline loops: CDR1 SNHLY, CDR2 FYNNEI. This CDR3 contains 14 residues. V was shortened by 5 bases and J by 1 base, with 8 bases between the two germline ends. The CDR3 DNA reads TGTGCCAGCAGTACGAGGGGGAACACCGGGGAGCTGTTTTTT. Amino acid sequence: CASSTRGNTGELFF.

This clonotype was recorded many times. The chain uses TRBV11-2 and TRBJ2-7; D unclear. V shed 1 base and J shed 3 bases, with 16 bases lying between them. The CDR3 loop spans 16 amino acids. CDR1 is SGHAT, CDR2 FQNNGV, per germline. CDR3 in amino acids: CASSLGRQGHLYEQYF. The CDR3 DNA reads as TGTGCCAGCAGCTTAGGGCGCCAAGGCCACCTCTACGAGCAGTACTTC.

This clonotype showed up just a few times. The rearrangement links TRBV19 to TRBJ2-5, with 7 bases matching TRBD2. The J segment lost 4 bases and the V segment lost 5 bases, leaving 10 bases of the junction unmatched. The CDR3 spans 15 residues. Germline V gives CDR1 LNHDA, CDR2 SQIVND (reference sequence). CDR3 in amino acids: CASSSPPGGPETQYF. As DNA, the CDR3 is TGTGCCAGTAGTTCCCCCCCGGGGGGTCCAGAGACCCAGTACTTC.

The sample holds a few counts of this clonotype. The chain uses TRBV6-1 and TRBJ1-6; D is unclear. CDR1 MNHNS and CDR2 SASEGT come from the germline V gene. The CDR3 has 15 residues. Trimming removed 9 bases at V and 8 bases at J, with 20 bases between. CDR3 amino acids: CASLTRGGQDSPLHF. The DNA for the CDR3 is TGTGCCAGTCTTACACGTGGAGGGCAGGATTCACCCCTCCACTTT.

This clonotype was seen once. The chain joins TRBV4-2 to TRBJ2-2; 9 positions match TRBD2. Losses at the gene ends were 1 base for V and 7 bases for J; bases not matched to a gene: 7. CDR3 length: 16 residues. The V gene's germline CDR1 is LGHNA and CDR2 YNFKEQ. CDR3 loop: CASSQVAGEGGGELFF. CDR3 in DNA: TGTGCCAGCAGCCAAGTAGCGGGAGAAGGGGGCGGGGAGCTGTTTTTT.

This clonotype was recorded a few times. The V call is TRBV20-1, the J call TRBJ2-4; D not resolved. Germline V gene data show CDR1 as DFQATT and CDR2 as SNEGSKA (reference sequence). The CDR3 length is 18 residues. Deletions cut 3 bases from V and 2 bases from J, with 23 bases between. This chain's CDR3 is CSASVGGTELGTKNIQYF. The DNA for the CDR3 is TGCAGTGCTAGTGTGGGCGGAACCGAGCTTGGGACCAAAAACATTCAGTACTTC.

This clonotype was seen ten or more times. The CDR3 nucleotides read TGTGCCAGCAGTTTAGGGCAGGGAACTTCACCCCTCCACTTT. Translated, it gives CASSLGQGTSPLHF. The V call is TRBV12-3 or TRBV12-4, the J call TRBJ1-6; the D gene is possibly TRBD1 (5 bases). V lost 1 base and J 9 bases, leaving 10 bases between the germline ends. The CDR3 sequence is 14 residues long.

This clonotype turned up a few times. The chain joins TRBV10-3 to TRBJ1-1; weak D call: TRBD1 (5 bases). Germline CDR1 ENHRY, CDR2 SYGVKD. This CDR3 contains 14 residues. The V and J ends lost 3 bases and 5 bases respectively, with 13 bases between them. CDR3 region: CAISDKGAGTEAFF. In nucleotides, the CDR3 is TGTGCCATCAGTGATAAGGGTGCAGGGACTGAAGCTTTCTTT.